This TCR beta chain came from a study of vaccination effects on CD4 cells after COVID-19. Study-wide background: Participants got two doses of BNT162b2 or mRNA-1273 vaccine. About 1.8 million PBMC were seeded per well and grown in the presence of roughly 9.3 IU/ml IL-2 and around 11 ug/ml peptides. Study conclusions and caveats: Marked contraction was observed in infection-induced and vaccine-induced clones late after vaccination.

Comments on this clone: The antigen remains undetermined.

Germline V lookup: CDR1 DFQATT, CDR2 SNEGSKA (reference sequence). The germline V and J ends were trimmed by 6 bases and 8 bases, with 11 bases remaining between them. This CDR3 region has 11 residues. TCRdb's copy holds only in-frame clones and misses some; the assay was immunoSEQ multiplex PCR. The repertoire holds around 70,000 clones, with 70% to 80% as singletons. Cultured cells yielded isolated CD4+ T cells after 10 days. The specimen was CD4+ T cells from PBMCs cultured without peptide, collected before COVID-19 vaccination. The receptor comes from a human donor who received a COVID-19 vaccine. The gene calls are TRBV20-1 and TRBJ2-1; D unresolved. CDR3 nucleotide sequence: TGCAGTGCCCCCACTTTCGATGAGCAGTTCTTC. It specifies CSAPTFDEQFF.